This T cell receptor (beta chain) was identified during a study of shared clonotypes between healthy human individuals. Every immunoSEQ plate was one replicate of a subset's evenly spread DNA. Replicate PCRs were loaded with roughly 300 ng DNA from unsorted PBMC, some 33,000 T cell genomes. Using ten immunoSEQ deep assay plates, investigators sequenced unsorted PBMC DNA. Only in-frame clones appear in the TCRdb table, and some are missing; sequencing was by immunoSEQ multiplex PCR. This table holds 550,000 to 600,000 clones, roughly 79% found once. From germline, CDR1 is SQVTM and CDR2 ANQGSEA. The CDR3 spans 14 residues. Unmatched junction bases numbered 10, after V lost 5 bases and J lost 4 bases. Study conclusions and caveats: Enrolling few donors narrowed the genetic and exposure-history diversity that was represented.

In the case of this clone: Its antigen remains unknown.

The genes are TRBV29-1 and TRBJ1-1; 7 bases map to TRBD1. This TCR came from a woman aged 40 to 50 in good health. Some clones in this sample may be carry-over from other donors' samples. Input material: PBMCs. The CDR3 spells CSVHDGQEGTEAFF. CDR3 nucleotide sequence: TGCAGCGTTCACGATGGACAGGAGGGCACTGAAGCTTTCTTT.